This T cell receptor beta chain was recorded in a study of blood T cell repertoires in COVID-19. Study summary: The samples span acute and convalescent COVID-19 from the United States, Italy and Spain.

Assay used: immunoSEQ multiplex PCR; TCRdb lists only in-frame clones, some missing. Of about 120,000 clones listed, 60% to 75% are singletons. Trimming pared 3 bases from V and 8 bases from J, leaving 7 bases between. The CDR3 has 12 amino acids. J is TRBJ1-4 and V is TRBV12-3 or TRBV12-4; D unclear. Sequenced input: peripheral blood. The TCR was taken from a woman aged 70-85 years with acute or convalescent COVID-19. CDR3 coding DNA: TGTGCCAGCAGTTTGGGAGACGAAAAACTGTTTTTT. Residues: CASSLGDEKLFF.